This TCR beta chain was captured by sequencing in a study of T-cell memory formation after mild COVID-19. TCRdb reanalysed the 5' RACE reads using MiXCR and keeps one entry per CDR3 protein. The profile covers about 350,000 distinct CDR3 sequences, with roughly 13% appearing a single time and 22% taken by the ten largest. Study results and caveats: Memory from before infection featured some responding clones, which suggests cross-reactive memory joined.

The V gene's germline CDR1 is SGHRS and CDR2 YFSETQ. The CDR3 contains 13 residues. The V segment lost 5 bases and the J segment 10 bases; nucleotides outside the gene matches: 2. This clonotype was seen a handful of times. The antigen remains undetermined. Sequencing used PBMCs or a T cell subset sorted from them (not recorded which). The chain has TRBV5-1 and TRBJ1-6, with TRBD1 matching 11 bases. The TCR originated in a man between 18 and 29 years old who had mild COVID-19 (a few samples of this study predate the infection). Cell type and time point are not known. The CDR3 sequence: CASRGQGGSPLHF. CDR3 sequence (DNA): TGCGCCAGCAGGGGACAGGGGGGATCACCCCTCCACTTT.